The rows below give T cell receptor beta chains drawn from one sample of a study of radiation and T cells in renal cell carcinoma. Profiled with immunoSEQ multiplex PCR; TCRdb holds only in-frame clones, not every one. Of around 160,000 clones in the sample, around 89% are singletons; the top ten hold around 4%. The sample consisted of blood, taken from a patient whose treatment included radiotherapy and nephrectomy. Receptors originate from an older woman with renal cell carcinoma. CDR3s include the opening cysteine and the closing phenylalanine or tryptophan. D genes are given only for firm matches. The size field is filled for only some rows; it gives once, few, many or a size class.

TRBV7-9	-	TRBJ2-3	-	TGTGCCAGCAGCTTAGATGCGGGGCTCCTCACAGATACGCAGTATTTT	CASSLDAGLLTDTQYF
TRBV5-1	-	TRBJ2-7	-	TGCGCCAGCAGCTTGGATGGACAGCCCGTAAAGCAGTACTTC	CASSLDGQPVKQYF
TRBV28	-	TRBJ1-1	-	TGTGCCAGCAACTTTCAGGGGCGCCCTGAAGCTTTCTTT	CASNFQGRPEAFF
TRBV5-1	-	TRBJ2-2	TRBD1	TGCGCCAGCAGCTTCCAGACAGGGCACACCGGGGAGCTGTTTTTT	CASSFQTGHTGELFF
TRBV6-6	once	TRBJ1-1	-	TGTGCCAGCAGGGGGCCCATGAACACTGAAGCTTTCTTT	CASRGPMNTEAFF
TRBV6-1	-	TRBJ1-1	TRBD1	TGTGCCAGCAGACCAGGGGGCCGGAACACTGAAGCTTTCTTT	CASRPGGRNTEAFF
TRBV5-1	-	TRBJ1-2	-	TGCGCCAGCAGCTTGGGGGGTGGTAACTATGGCTACACCTTC	CASSLGGGNYGYTF
TRBV4-2	few	TRBJ2-2	TRBD2	TGTGCCAGCAGCCAAAAAGTGGGACTAGCGGGGACCCCGAACACCGGGGAGCTGTTTTTT	CASSQKVGLAGTPNTGELFF
TRBV5-4	-	TRBJ2-3	TRBD2	TGTGCCAGCAGCCCCACCAGCGGGGGGGCGACAGATACGCAGTATTTT	CASSPTSGGATDTQYF
TRBV28	-	TRBJ2-1	TRBD1	TGTGCCAGCAGTTTACCTGACAGGGGGCGGCTAACGGTCTTC	CASSLPDRGRLTVF
TRBV5-1	-	TRBJ1-1	-	TGCGCCAGCAGCTTGTCGGGGGCTGGCACTGAAGCTTTCTTT	CASSLSGAGTEAFF
TRBV30	-	TRBJ2-7	-	TGTGCCTGGAGTAAGGCCGAGCAGTACTTC	CAWSKAEQYF
TRBV4-1	-	TRBJ2-5	-	TGCGCCAGCAGCCAAGATCTAGGGGGGCCCAAAAGGGCCCAGTACTTC	CASSQDLGGPKRAQYF
TRBV15	-	TRBJ1-1	-	TGTGCCACCAGCAGAGGGCCAGGGAAATCGACTGAAGCTTTCTTT	CATSRGPGKSTEAFF
TRBV4-1	-	TRBJ1-2	-	TGCGCCAGCAGCCAAGATCTCAGTATTCCCTCGACTAGCTATGGCTACACCTTC	CASSQDLSIPSTSYGYTF
TRBV7-9	-	TRBJ2-1	-	TGTGCCGGGGGGAGGACCCGTAATGAGCAGTTCTTC	CAGGRTRNEQFF
TRBV15	once	TRBJ1-1	-	TGTGCCACCAGCAGAGATCAGGGGACTGAAGCTTTCTTT	CATSRDQGTEAFF
TRBV7-2	once	TRBJ2-6	TRBD1	TGTGCCAGCAGCTTAATATCCGGCCAGGGGGCTGGTGGGGCCAACGTCCTGACTTTC	CASSLISGQGAGGANVLTF
TRBV19	few	TRBJ1-5	TRBD1	TGTGCCAGTACCGCCGGGACAGGGGTGGGCAATCAGCCCCAGCATTTT	CASTAGTGVGNQPQHF
TRBV4-1	-	TRBJ2-7	-	TGCGCCAGCAGCCAAGATAGTGGCGGTAGCGGTCACGAGCAGTACTTC	CASSQDSGGSGHEQYF
TRBV7-2	-	TRBJ2-5	-	TGTGCCAGCAGCCCAGGGGATAGTCGAGAGACCCAGTACTTC	CASSPGDSRETQYF
TRBV30	-	TRBJ1-2	-	TGTGCCTGGAAGAAAGACGGAGCTAACTATGGCTACACCTTC	CAWKKDGANYGYTF
TRBV27	-	TRBJ2-3	-	TGTGCCAGCAGTTTATCGAGAGCACTGCACTCAAATACGCAGTATTTT	CASSLSRALHSNTQYF
TRBV5-5	-	TRBJ2-7	-	TGTGCCAGCAGCTTTCTGACAGGGAGGTTTGGCTACGAGCAGTACTTC	CASSFLTGRFGYEQYF
TRBV4-3	-	TRBJ2-3	TRBD2	TGCGCCAGCAGCCAAGACCCCCCCGGACTAGCGGGGGGTGGCACAGATACGCAGTATTTT	CASSQDPPGLAGGGTDTQYF